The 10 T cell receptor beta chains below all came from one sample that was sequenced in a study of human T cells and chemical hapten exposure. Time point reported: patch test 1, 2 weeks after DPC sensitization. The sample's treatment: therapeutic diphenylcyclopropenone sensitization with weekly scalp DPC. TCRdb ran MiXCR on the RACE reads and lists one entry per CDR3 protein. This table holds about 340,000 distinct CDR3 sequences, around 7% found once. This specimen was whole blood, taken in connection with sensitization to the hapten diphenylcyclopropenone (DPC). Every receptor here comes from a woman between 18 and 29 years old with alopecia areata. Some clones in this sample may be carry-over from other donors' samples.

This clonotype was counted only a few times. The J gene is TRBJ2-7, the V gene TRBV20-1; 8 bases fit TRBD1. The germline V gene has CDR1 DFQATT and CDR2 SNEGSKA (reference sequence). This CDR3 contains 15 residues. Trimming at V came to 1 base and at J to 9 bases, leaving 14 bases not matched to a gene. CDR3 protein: CSARVGGTGTSGQYF. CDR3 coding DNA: TGCAGTGCTAGAGTAGGGGGGACAGGCACGTCGGGGCAGTACTTC.

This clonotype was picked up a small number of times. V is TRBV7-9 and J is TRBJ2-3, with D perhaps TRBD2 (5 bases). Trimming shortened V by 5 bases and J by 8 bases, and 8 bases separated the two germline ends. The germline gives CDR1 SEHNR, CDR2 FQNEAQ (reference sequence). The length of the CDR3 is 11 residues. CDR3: CASSERTTQYF. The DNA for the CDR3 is TGTGCCAGCAGCGAGCGGACTACGCAGTATTTT.

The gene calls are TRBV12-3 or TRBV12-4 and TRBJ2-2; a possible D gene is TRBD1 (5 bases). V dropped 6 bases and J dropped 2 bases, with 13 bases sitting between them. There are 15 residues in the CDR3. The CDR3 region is CASSQDTINTGELFF. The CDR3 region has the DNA TGTGCCAGCAGCCAGGACACGATCAACACCGGGGAGCTGTTTTTT.

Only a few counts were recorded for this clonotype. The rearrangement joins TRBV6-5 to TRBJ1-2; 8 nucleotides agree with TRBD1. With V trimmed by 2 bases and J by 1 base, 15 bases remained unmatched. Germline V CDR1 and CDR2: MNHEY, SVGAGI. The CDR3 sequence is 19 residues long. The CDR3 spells CASSYGPPGQGAGNYGYTF. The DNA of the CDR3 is TGTGCCAGCAGTTACGGCCCTCCCGGGCAGGGGGCTGGTAACTATGGCTACACCTTC.

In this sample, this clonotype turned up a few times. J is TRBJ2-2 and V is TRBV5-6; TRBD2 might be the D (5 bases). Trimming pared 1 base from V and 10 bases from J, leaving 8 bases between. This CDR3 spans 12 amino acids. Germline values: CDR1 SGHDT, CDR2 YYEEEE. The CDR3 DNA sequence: TGTGCCAGCAGCTTGACGGACTCGGAGCTGTTTTTT. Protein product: CASSLTDSELFF.

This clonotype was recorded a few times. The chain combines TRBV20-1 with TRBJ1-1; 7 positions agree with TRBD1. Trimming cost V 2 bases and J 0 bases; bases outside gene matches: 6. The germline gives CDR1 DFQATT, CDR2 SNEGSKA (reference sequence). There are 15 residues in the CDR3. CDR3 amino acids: CSARRTGSMNTEAFF. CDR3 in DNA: TGCAGTGCTAGAAGGACAGGATCAATGAACACTGAAGCTTTCTTT.

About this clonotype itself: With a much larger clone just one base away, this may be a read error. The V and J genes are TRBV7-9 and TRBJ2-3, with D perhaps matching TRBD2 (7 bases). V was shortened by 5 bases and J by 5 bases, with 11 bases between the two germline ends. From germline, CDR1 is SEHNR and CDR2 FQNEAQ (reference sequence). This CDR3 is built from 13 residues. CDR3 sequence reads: CASSGGGGDTQYF. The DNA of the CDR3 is TGTGCCAGCAGCGGGGGGGGCGGAGATACGCAGTATTTT.

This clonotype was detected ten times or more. The CDR3 coding sequence is TGTGCCAGCAGTCCGGGGAGCACAGATACGCAGTATTTT. Its protein product is CASSPGSTDTQYF. The chain combines TRBV11-2 with TRBJ2-3; tentatively, D is TRBD2 (5 bases). The CDR3 has 13 residues. CDR1 is SGHAT, CDR2 FQNNGV, per germline. The ends were cut back, 6 bases at V and 0 bases at J, with 7 bases in the middle.

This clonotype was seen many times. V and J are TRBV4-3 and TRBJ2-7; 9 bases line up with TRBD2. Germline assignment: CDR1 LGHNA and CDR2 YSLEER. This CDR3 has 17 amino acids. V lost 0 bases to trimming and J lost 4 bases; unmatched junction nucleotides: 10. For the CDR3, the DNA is TGCGCCAGCAGCCAAGAGCTTGACGGGACTAGCAAGTACGAGCAGTACTTC. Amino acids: CASSQELDGTSKYEQYF.

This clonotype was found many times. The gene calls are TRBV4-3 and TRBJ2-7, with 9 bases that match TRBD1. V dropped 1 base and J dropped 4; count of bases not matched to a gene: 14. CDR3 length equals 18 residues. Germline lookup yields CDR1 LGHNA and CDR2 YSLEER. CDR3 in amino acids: CASSQVFGGTGPNYEQYF. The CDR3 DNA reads TGCGCCAGCAGCCAAGTCTTCGGGGGGACAGGGCCCAATTACGAGCAGTACTTC.